This T cell receptor (beta chain) emerged from a study of beta chain features in type 1 diabetes (dated by TCRdb to 2016 to 2019). With regard to the full study: Patients and healthy donors did not differ in mean age, gender distribution, total cell number or subset yield. A total of approximately 110,000,000 sorted cells were examined across all samples, and a strong correlation was observed between cell number per subset and RNA yield. In the study, TCRB repertoires of sorted circulating CD4+ T cell subsets from recently diagnosed type 1 diabetes patients were compared with those of matched healthy donors. Naive and central memory subsets were obtained from all 30 or so donors, but regulatory and stem cell-like memory subsets were isolated from only 8 patients and roughly 8 healthy donors. Results the study describes overall, beyond this receptor: At VDJ recombination sites, type 1 diabetes patients had fewer insertions and more deleted nucleotides, which implies abnormalities in thymic rearrangement. Type 1 diabetes patients showed a moderate but significant shortening of TCRB CDR3 length in all four CD4+ subsets. Because the HLA sub-analyses included only small numbers of individuals, any influence of HLA type on TCRB rearrangement was left unresolved. Shorter templates might be favored by PCR, yet because patient and control samples were amplified and corrected together, any such skew would affect both groups equally. Because cDNA was sequenced instead of genomic DNA, activated cells with high expression could be over-represented, although the groups did not differ in activation or CD3 levels. Naive, central memory and regulatory TCRB repertoires appeared to be more alike among patients than among healthy donors.

Trimming takes 1 base from V and 8 bases from J, and the germline ends sit 21 bases apart. Inclusive of the bounding cysteine and phenylalanine, the CDR3 is 17 residues long. The DNA shown is the 51-base CDR3, in frame from base 1. As encoded in the germline V gene, CDR1 is LGHNA while CDR2 is YNFKEQ. Each donor gave one peripheral blood draw, averaging around 0.11 L, which was collected into heparinised tubes. Naive, central memory, regulatory and stem cell-like memory CD4+ T cells were sorted on a BD FACSAria II using a panel including CD45RO, CCR7, CD25, CD127, CD95 and CD27. Purity was above 95% for every sorted population. Right away, PBMCs were isolated by Lymphoprep density gradient centrifugation and were stained directly, with no culture step. So that batch effects would be minimized, each experiment stained and sorted samples in pairs, pairing one healthy donor with one patient. The entire amount of isolated RNA was reverse transcribed using the High Capacity cDNA Reverse Transcription Kit, so the sequenced TCRB transcripts were expressed ones. Deep immunoSEQ sequencing was applied to naive, central memory and regulatory T cell samples, giving an average of roughly 3.5 million total reads per sample. Sorted cells were lysed in RLT buffer, and RNA was extracted using DNase-treated RNeasy Micro or Mini kits according to cell number. Each cell subset was processed on its own to prevent cross-contamination, while patient and healthy donor samples were processed together. The immunoSEQ multiplex PCR was used to amplify TCRB sequences from cDNA, yielding 87-bp fragments that span the CDR3 region. Sequencing of the amplicons was performed on the Illumina HiSeq platform. In the source study's methods: Synthetic template baselines were used to correct PCR bias computationally, reads within Hamming distance 2 were collapsed, and singletons that could not be merged were discarded. Reads were aligned against IMGT so that V, D and J genes, CDR3 length and insertions or deletions at six rearrangement sites could be assigned. Clonotype counts were normalized to sorted cell number within each subset before computing true diversity and Gini coefficients with the tcR R package. The overlap coefficient, calculated on TCRB nucleotide sequences, was used to measure repertoire sharing. Out-of-frame TCRB sequences from naive cells were analyzed to stand in for the pre-selection repertoire. The source is immuneACCESS, and TCRdb retained only in-frame sequences with V and J called. Part of the clones is not carried over; for the studies checked, unresolved V genes explain less than half of this, and the remainder is unexplained. V and J calls and clone size are as listed in that table; D and trimming were resolved from the DNA. The sample has 640,000 or so clones on record, more than 12% of them singletons. The leading ten clones occupy roughly 0.04% of the sample.

This clone was recorded a few times. It has no known antigen specificity. Base-call qualities are not available, and no considerably larger clone is one nucleotide away. The sample consisted of naive CD4+ T cells from blood. This specimen's cell subset or site label, per the study, means: true naive CD4+ T cells. The chain links TRBV4-2 with TRBJ2-4; the D gene is possibly TRBD1 or TRBD2, each agreeing over 5 bases. The TCR sequence derives from a man younger than 35 with type 1 diabetes. The CDR3: CASSQARDRRGGDIQYF. The sequence in DNA is TGTGCCAGCAGCCAAGCTAGGGACCGCCGCGGTGGGGACATTCAGTACTTC.